Presented here are 4 T cell receptor beta chains from one specimen sequenced in a study of blood T cell repertoires in COVID-19. TCRdb's copy holds only in-frame clones and misses some; the assay was immunoSEQ multiplex PCR. The table has approximately 220,000 clones, around 84% seen once. Sequencing was done on a sample of peripheral blood. These receptors were collected from a man aged 50-59 years with acute or convalescent COVID-19.

V usage is TRBV6-1 and J usage is TRBJ2-4, with D possibly being TRBD1 (6 bases). This CDR3 contains 16 residues. The germline CDR1 and CDR2 sequences are MNHNS and SASEGT. With 4 bases removed from V and 0 bases from J, the gap between germline ends came to 13 bases. Here the CDR3 reads CASSADSSLAKNIQYF. As DNA, the CDR3 is TGTGCCAGCAGTGCGGACAGCTCACTAGCCAAAAACATTCAGTACTTC.

The chain joins TRBV27 to TRBJ2-3; TRBD1 matches 10 bases. The germline gives CDR1 MNHEY, CDR2 SMNVEV (reference sequence). Germline trimming cut 6 bases from V and 5 bases from J; bases unmatched to any gene: 11. The CDR3 is 16 residues long. CDR3 in amino acids: CASSDRGPTHRDTQYF. CDR3 sequence (DNA): TGTGCCAGCAGCGACAGGGGGCCCACGCACAGAGATACGCAGTATTTT.

The CDR3, as DNA: TGTGCCAGCAGCTTGGCTCACCACTCAGATACGCAGTATTTT. It specifies CASSLAHHSDTQYF. This chain joins TRBV5-4 and TRBJ2-3; D remains unclear. The CDR3 runs to 14 residues. Germline CDR1 and CDR2: SGHNT and YYREEE (reference sequence). Trimming took 0 bases from V and 4 from J, leaving 9 bases between them. The entire variable domain, with the rest obtained from reference TRBV5-4 and TRBJ2-3, is as follows: ETGVTQSPTHLIKTRGQQVTLRCSSQSGHNTVSWYQQALGQGPQFIFQYYREEENGRGNFPPRFSGLQFPNYSSELNVNALELDDSALYLCASSLAHHSDTQYFGPGTRLTVL.

The chain combines TRBV19 with TRBJ1-2; D ambiguous. The germline V gene encodes CDR1 LNHDA and CDR2 SQIVND (reference sequence). Deletions cut 3 bases from V and 4 bases from J, with 9 bases between. The CDR3 runs 13 residues. This CDR3 reads CASSMGISYGYTF. Here the CDR3 DNA reads TGTGCCAGTAGTATGGGCATCAGCTATGGCTACACCTTC. Supplemented by reference TRBV19 and TRBJ1-2, the full variable domain reads DGGITQSPKYLFRKEGQNVTLSCEQNLNHDAMYWYRQDPGQGLRLIYYSQIVNDFQKGDIAEGYSVSREKKESFPLTVTSAQKNPTAFYLCASSMGISYGYTFGSGTRLTVV.